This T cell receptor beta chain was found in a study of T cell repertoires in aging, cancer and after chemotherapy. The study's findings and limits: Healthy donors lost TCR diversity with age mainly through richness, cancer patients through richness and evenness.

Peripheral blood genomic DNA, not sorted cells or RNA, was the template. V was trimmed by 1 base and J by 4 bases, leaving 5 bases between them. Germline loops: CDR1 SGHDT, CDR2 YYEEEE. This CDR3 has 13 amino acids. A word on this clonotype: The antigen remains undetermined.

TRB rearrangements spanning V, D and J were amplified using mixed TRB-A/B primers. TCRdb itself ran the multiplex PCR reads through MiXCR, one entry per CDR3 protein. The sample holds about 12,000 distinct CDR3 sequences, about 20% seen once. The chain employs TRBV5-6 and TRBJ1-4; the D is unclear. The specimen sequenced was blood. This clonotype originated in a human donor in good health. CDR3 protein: CASSLSVNEKLFF. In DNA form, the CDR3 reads TGTGCCAGCAGCTTGAGTGTTAATGAAAAACTGTTTTTT.